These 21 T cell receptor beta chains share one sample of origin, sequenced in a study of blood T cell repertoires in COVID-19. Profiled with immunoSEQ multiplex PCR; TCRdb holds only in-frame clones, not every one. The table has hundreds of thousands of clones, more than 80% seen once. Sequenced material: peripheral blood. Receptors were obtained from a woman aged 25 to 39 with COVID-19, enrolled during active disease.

CDR3 coding DNA: TGTGCCAGCAGCCCCCGACTAGCGGGAGAGAGTGGCGAGCAGTACTTC. Translating it yields CASSPRLAGESGEQYF. V gene TRBV7-6 combines with J gene TRBJ2-7, with 12 bases matching TRBD2. V trimming: 5 bases; J trimming: 6 bases; junction bases outside the gene matches: 11. This CDR3 comprises 16 residues. From germline, CDR1 is SGHVS and CDR2 FNYEAQ. Full variable domain (outside the CDR3, taken from reference TRBV7-6 and TRBJ2-7): GAGVSQSPRYKVTKRGQDVALRCDPISGHVSLYWYRQALGQGPEFLTYFNYEAQQDKSGLPNDRFSAERPEGSISTLTIQRTEQRDSAMYRCASSPRLAGESGEQYFGPGTRLTVT.

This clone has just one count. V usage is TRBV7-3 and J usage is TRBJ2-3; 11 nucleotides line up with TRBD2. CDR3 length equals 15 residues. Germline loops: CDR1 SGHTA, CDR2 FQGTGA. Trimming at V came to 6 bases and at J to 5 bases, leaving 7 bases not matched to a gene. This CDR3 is CASSLSGGAIDTQYF. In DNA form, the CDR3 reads TGTGCCAGCAGTCTTAGCGGGGGGGCCATAGATACGCAGTATTTT. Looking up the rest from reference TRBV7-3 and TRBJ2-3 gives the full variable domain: GAGVSQTPSNKVTEKGKYVELRCDPISGHTALYWYRQSLGQGPEFLIYFQGTGAADDSGLPNDRFFAVRPEGSVSTLKIQRTERGDSAVYLCASSLSGGAIDTQYFGPGTRLTVL.

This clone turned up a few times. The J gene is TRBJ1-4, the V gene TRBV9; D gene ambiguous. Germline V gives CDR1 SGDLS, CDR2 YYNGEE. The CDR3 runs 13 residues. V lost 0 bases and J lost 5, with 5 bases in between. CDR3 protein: CASSVDQNEKLFF. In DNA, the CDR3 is TGTGCCAGCAGCGTAGATCAAAATGAAAAACTGTTTTTT.

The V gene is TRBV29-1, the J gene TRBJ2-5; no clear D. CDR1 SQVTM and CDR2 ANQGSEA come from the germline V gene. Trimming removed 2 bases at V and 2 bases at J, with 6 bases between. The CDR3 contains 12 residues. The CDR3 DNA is TGCAGCGTTGAATTTCAGCAAGAGACCCAGTACTTC. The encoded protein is CSVEFQQETQYF.

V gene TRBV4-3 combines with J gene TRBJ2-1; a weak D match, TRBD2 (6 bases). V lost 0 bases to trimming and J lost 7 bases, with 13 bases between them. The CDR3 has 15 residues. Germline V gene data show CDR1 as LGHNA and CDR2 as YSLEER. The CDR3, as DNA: TGCGCCAGCAGCCAAGATCCGGGAGTACCTAATGAGCAGTTCTTC. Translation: CASSQDPGVPNEQFF.

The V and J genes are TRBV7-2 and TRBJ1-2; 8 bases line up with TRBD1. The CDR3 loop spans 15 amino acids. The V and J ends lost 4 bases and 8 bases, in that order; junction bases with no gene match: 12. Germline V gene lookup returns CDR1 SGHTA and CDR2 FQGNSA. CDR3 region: CASSSATGEGRGYTF. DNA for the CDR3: TGTGCCAGCAGCTCGGCGACAGGGGAGGGGCGAGGCTACACCTTC.

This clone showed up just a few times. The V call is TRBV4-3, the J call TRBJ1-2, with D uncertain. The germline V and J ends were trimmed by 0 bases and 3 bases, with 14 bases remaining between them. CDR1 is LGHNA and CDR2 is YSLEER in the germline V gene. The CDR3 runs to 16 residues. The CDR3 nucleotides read TGCGCCAGCAGCCAAGAAAATGAAGTGAGGGACTATGGCTACACCTTC. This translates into CASSQENEVRDYGYTF.

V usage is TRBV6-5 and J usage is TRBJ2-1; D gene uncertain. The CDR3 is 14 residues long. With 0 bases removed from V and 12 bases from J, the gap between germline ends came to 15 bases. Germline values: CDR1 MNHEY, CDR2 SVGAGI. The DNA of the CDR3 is TGTGCCAGCAGTTACTCGTCTTCGAGAAGAGGGCAGTTCTTC. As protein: CASSYSSSRRGQFF.

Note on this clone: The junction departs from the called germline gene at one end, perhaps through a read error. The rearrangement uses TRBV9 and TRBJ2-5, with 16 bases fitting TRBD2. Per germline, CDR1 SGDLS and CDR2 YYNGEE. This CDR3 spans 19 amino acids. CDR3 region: CASSPTLGGLAGGTEIQYF. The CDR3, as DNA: TGTGCCAGCAGCCCCACTCTAGGGGGACTAGCGGGAGGGACGGAGATCCAGTACTTC. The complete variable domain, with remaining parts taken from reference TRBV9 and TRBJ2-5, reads DSGVTQTPKHLITATGQRVTLRCSPRSGDLSVYWYQQSLDQGLQFLIQYYNGEERAKGNILERFSAQQFPDLHSELNLSSLELGDSALYFCASSPTLGGLAGGTEIQYFGPGTRLLVL.

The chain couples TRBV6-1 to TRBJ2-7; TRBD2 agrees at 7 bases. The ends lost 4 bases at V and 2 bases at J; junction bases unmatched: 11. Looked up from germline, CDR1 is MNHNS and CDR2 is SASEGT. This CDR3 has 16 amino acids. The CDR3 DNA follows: TGTGCCAGCAGTGGGGGGGAGAGGGAGGGCGCCTACGAGCAGTACTTC. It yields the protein CASSGGEREGAYEQYF.

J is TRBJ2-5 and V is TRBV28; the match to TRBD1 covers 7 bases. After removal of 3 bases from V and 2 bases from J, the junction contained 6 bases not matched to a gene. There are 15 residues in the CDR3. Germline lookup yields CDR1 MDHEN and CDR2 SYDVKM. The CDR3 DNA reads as TGTGCCAGCAGTTTCAAGGGGGCGGTACAAGAGACCCAGTACTTC. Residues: CASSFKGAVQETQYF.

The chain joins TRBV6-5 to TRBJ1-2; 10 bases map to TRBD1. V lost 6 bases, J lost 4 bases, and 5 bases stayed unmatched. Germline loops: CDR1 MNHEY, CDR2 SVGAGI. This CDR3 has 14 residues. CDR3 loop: CASSLGTGVYGYTF. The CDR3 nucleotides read TGTGCCAGCAGCTTGGGGACAGGGGTCTATGGCTACACCTTC.

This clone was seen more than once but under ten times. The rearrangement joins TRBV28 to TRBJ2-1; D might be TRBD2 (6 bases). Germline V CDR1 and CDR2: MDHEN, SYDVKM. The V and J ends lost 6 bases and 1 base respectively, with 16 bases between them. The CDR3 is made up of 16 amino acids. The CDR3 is CASSRRGGSSYNEQFF. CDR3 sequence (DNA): TGTGCCAGCAGCCGGAGGGGAGGTTCTTCCTACAATGAGCAGTTCTTC.

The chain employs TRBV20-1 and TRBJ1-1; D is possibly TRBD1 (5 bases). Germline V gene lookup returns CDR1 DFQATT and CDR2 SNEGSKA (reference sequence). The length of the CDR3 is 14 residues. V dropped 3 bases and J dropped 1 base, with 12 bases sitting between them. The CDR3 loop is CSASWTQGNTEAFF. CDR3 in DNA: TGCAGTGCTAGTTGGACGCAGGGGAACACTGAAGCTTTCTTT.

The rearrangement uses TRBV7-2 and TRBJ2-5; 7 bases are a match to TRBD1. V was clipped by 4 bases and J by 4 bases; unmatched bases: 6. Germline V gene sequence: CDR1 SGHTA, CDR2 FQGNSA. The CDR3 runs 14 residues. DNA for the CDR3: TGTGCCAGCAGCTCTGGACAGGCGAGAGAGACCCAGTACTTC. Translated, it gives CASSSGQARETQYF.

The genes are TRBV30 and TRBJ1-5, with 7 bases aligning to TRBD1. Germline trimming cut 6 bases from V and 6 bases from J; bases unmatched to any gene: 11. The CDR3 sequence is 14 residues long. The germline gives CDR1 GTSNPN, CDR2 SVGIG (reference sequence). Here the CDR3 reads CACSTGTESQPQHF. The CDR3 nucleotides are TGTGCCTGTAGTACCGGGACAGAGAGTCAGCCCCAGCATTTT.

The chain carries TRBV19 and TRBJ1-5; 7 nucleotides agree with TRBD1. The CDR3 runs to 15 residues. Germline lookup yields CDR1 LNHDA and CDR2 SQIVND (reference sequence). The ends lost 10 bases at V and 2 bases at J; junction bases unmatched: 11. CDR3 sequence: CATTGQSRGNQPQHF. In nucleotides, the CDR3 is TGTGCCACCACGGGACAGAGTAGAGGCAATCAGCCCCAGCATTTT.

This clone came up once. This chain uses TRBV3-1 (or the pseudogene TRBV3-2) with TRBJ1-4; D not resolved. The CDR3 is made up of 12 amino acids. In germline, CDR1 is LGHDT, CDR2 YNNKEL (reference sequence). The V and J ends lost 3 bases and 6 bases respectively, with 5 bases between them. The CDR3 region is CASSQRDEKLFF. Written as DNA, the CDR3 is TGTGCCAGCAGCCAGCGGGATGAAAAACTGTTTTTT.

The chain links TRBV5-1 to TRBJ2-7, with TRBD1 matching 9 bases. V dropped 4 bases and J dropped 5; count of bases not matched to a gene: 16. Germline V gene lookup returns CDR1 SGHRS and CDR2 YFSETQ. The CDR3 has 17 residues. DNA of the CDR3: TGCGCCAGCAGCGCGGGAACTTTGGGACAGGGAGTCGACGAGCAGTACTTC. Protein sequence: CASSAGTLGQGVDEQYF.

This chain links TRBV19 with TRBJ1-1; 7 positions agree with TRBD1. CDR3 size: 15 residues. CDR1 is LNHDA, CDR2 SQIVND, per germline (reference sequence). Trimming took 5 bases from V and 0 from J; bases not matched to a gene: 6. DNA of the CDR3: TGTGCCAGTAGTCCCGGGACAGATATGAACACTGAAGCTTTCTTT. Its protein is CASSPGTDMNTEAFF.

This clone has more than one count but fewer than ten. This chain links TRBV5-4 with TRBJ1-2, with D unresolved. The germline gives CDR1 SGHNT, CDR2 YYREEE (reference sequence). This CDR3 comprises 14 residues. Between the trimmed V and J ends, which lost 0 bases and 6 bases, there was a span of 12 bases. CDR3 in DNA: TGTGCCAGCAGCTTGGTGCAGACACCCAATGGCTACACCTTC. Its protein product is CASSLVQTPNGYTF. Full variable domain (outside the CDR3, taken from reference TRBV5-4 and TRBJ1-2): ETGVTQSPTHLIKTRGQQVTLRCSSQSGHNTVSWYQQALGQGPQFIFQYYREEENGRGNFPPRFSGLQFPNYSSELNVNALELDDSALYLCASSLVQTPNGYTFGSGTRLTVV.